The TCR beta chain described here comes from a study of CD4 T cell repertoires in COVID-19 (dated by TCRdb to about 2021). Notes on the research overall: To analyze cross-reactivity, the CFSE-low cells were expanded with IL-2 for approximately 9 days and then labeled again and restimulated with spike proteins from other coronaviruses. Naturally processed CD4+ T cell responses to SARS-CoV-2 spike and nucleoprotein were characterized in COVID-19-recovered individuals, and clonal composition was assessed by TCR Vbeta sequencing. In a few recovered individuals, the TCR Vbeta repertoire of SARS-CoV-2-reactive T cells was analyzed at the subset level. Summary of the overall study and its limitations: Consistent with cross-reactivity, between 7 and 25% of SARS-CoV-2 clonotypes also showed up in secondary cultures stimulated with SARS-CoV and/or HKU1 spike. Several of the most expanded SARS-CoV-2-reactive clonotypes were present in two or all three memory subsets, which suggests intraclonal diversification.

Explained via the paper, the time point label denotes: sample from a COVID-19-recovered individual after infection. Donors were patients who had recovered from mild-to-severe COVID-19. Uncultured memory T cell samples were subjected to sequencing directly after ex vivo isolation. CD4+ total memory, central memory, effector memory and circulating T follicular helper cells were isolated from peripheral blood mononuclear cells. This clone was detected once. The target of this receptor is not known. No much larger clonotype is one base removed from it; base qualities were not supplied. The library relied on the immunoSEQ multiplex PCR assay. As for the original processing: The Chao-Jaccard similarity index and the number of shared clonotypes were used to measure repertoire overlap between subsets. The immuneACCESS repertoire file appears here via TCRdb, limited to in-frame rearrangements. These files lack a portion of the clones; in checked studies, under half of the deficit traces to unresolved V genes, and the cause of the others is not known. V and J calls and clone size come straight from that table; D and trimming were deduced from the DNA. This sample has 60,000 to 90,000 clones in its table, and under 90% of those were observed once. Over 0.45% of the sample goes to the ten largest clones.

CDR1 and CDR2, looked up from the germline V gene (reference sequence), are PRHDT and FYEKMQ. The junction shows trimming of 5 bases on V and 6 bases on J, plus 14 bases between the germline ends. The CDR3 contains 13 residues, cysteine and phenylalanine counted. The CDR3 DNA has 39 bases and is translated from base 1. The chain is made from TRBV13 and TRBJ2-7; TRBD1 is perhaps the D gene, given 6 matching bases. The clonotype comes from a human donor who had COVID-19. Sequenced here: CD4+ T cells from peripheral blood, sampled after recovery from COVID-19. The nucleotide sequence is TGTGCCAGCAGCCGGGTACAGACAGGCGAGCAGTACTTC. Translated, this is CASSRVQTGEQYF.